This is a list of T cell receptor beta chains from one sample in a study of shared clonotypes between healthy human individuals. Sequencing was performed with immunoSEQ multiplex PCR; in TCRdb, only in-frame clones are kept and a portion is missing. The sample lists roughly 510,000 clones; 60% to 80% were seen once. The specimen was PBMCs. Receptor source: a woman aged 40 to 50 in good health. Some clones in this sample may be carry-over from other donors' samples. Each CDR3 is given without its conserved first and last residue. A D gene is named only where the DNA matches it firmly.

D,V,length,J,CDR3
.,TRBV7-9,9,TRBJ2-1,ASSQYTEQF
.,TRBV28,16,TRBJ1-1,ASSLKRSRSVINTEAF
TRBD2,TRBV19,12,TRBJ2-1,ASRASGRVGEQF
TRBD2,TRBV29-1,14,TRBJ2-1,SGIGTSGESYNEQF
TRBD1,TRBV10-3,14,TRBJ2-1,AISPGTGLSYNEQF
TRBD2,TRBV10-3,11,TRBJ2-7,ASRTSGTHEQY
.,TRBV9,11,TRBJ2-5,ASSVSGQETQY
TRBD2,TRBV7-3,14,TRBJ2-3,ASSQTGTINTDTQY
.,TRBV7-9,13,TRBJ2-5,ASSYRRGRRETQY
TRBD1,TRBV13,11,TRBJ2-1,ASRQGAGNEQF
TRBD2,TRBV5-1,13,TRBJ2-3,ASSPSSGSTDTQY
.,TRBV10-3,13,TRBJ1-5,AISESRVGNQPQH